These T cell receptor beta chains were read from a single sample in a study of T cells in Graves' hyperthyroidism and ophthalmopathy. TCRdb reanalysed the multiplex PCR reads using MiXCR and keeps one entry per CDR3 protein. The sample carries about 690,000 distinct CDR3 sequences, roughly 17% recorded once. Specimen: blood. The source is a man aged 45-65 years with Graves' hyperthyroidism. Each CDR3 is given with its conserved first and last residue. D genes are given only for firm matches. A clone size is listed for some rows: how often the clone was seen (once, few, many), or a class if it is expanded.

D	V	size	J	CDR3	DNA
NA	TRBV18	NA	TRBJ1-5	CASSPSAPGGGGNQPQHF	TGTGCCAGCTCACCTTCAGCCCCCGGGGGAGGCGGCAATCAGCCCCAGCATTTT
NA	TRBV10-3	many	TRBJ2-2	CAIRDRPYTGELFF	TGTGCCATCCGGGACCGTCCTTACACCGGGGAGCTGTTTTTT
NA	TRBV29-1	many	TRBJ2-1	CSAREVAEQFF	TGCAGCGCCCGGGAAGTAGCTGAGCAGTTCTTC
NA	TRBV12-3/TRBV12-4	many	TRBJ1-1	CASISLAPEAFF	TGTGCCAGCATCTCCCTCGCACCTGAAGCTTTCTTT
TRBD1	TRBV5-1	few	TRBJ2-5	CASSNPGQDTAETQYF	TGCGCCAGCAGCAACCCGGGACAGGATACCGCGGAGACCCAGTACTTC
NA	TRBV20-1	many	TRBJ2-2	CSAIVQQSTGELFF	TGCAGTGCTATTGTCCAGCAGTCCACCGGGGAGCTGTTTTTT
TRBD1	TRBV5-1	NA	TRBJ2-7	CASSQDQGQGALEQYF	TGCGCCAGCAGCCAAGATCAGGGACAGGGGGCGCTCGAGCAGTACTTC
NA	TRBV9	many	TRBJ2-7	CASSVDPGTSYEQYF	TGTGCCAGCAGCGTAGACCCAGGGACCTCCTACGAGCAGTACTTC
TRBD2	TRBV19	NA	TRBJ2-1	CASSIDWSPGGRAWDEQFF	TGTGCCAGTAGTATAGATTGGTCCCCGGGCGGGAGGGCCTGGGATGAGCAGTTCTTC
NA	TRBV20-1	NA	TRBJ1-6	CSARAPRGNNSPLHF	TGCAGTGCTAGAGCCCCTCGGGGGAATAATTCACCCCTCCACTTT
TRBD1	TRBV6-1	NA	TRBJ1-2	CASNTGDGYTF	TGTGCCAGCAACACAGGGGATGGCTACACCTTC
TRBD1	TRBV20-1	NA	TRBJ1-1	CSAREWDRLEAFF	TGCAGTGCTAGAGAGTGGGACAGATTAGAAGCTTTCTTT
NA	TRBV28	many	TRBJ2-1	CASSFIGSSYNEQFF	TGTGCCAGCAGTTTCATAGGGAGCTCCTACAATGAGCAGTTCTTC
NA	TRBV2	many	TRBJ2-2	CASSVVAVNTGELFF	TGTGCCAGCAGTGTGGTCGCGGTTAACACCGGGGAGCTGTTTTTT
TRBD2	TRBV9	few	TRBJ2-1	CASSVKLLAGAPNEQFF	TGTGCCAGCAGCGTGAAACTACTAGCGGGAGCCCCAAATGAGCAGTTCTTC
TRBD1	TRBV11-2	many	TRBJ2-7	CASSWISTGGDEQYF	TGTGCCAGCAGCTGGATTTCGACAGGGGGAGACGAGCAGTACTTC
TRBD1	TRBV5-1	NA	TRBJ2-7	CASSSGQEAYEQYF	TGCGCCAGCAGCTCGGGACAGGAGGCCTACGAGCAGTACTTC
TRBD2	TRBV20-1	NA	TRBJ2-3	CSAGLAGGPNTQYF	TGCAGTGCTGGTCTAGCGGGAGGGCCAAATACGCAGTATTTT
NA	TRBV7-2	NA	TRBJ1-6	CASSLVGVANNSPLHF	TGTGCCAGCAGCTTAGTTGGTGTAGCTAATAATTCACCCCTCCACTTT
TRBD2	TRBV28	many	TRBJ2-5	CASSYGGIQETQYF	TGTGCCAGCAGTTACGGGGGGATCCAAGAGACCCAGTACTTC
NA	TRBV10-3	NA	TRBJ2-1	CATAGTEINEQFF	TGTGCCACCGCGGGGACAGAGATTAATGAGCAGTTCTTC
NA	TRBV20-1	many	TRBJ2-7	CSARDSGNSGGYEQYF	TGCAGTGCTAGAGATTCTGGGAATAGCGGAGGCTACGAGCAGTACTTC
NA	TRBV7-6	NA	TRBJ2-1	CASSLASGLASAYNEQFF	TGTGCCAGCAGCTTAGCTAGCGGTTTGGCTAGCGCCTACAATGAGCAGTTCTTC
NA	TRBV10-3	many	TRBJ1-2	CAISEPNRDSNYGYTF	TGTGCCATCAGTGAGCCGAACAGGGACTCTAACTATGGCTACACCTTC
NA	TRBV30	NA	TRBJ2-3	CAWSGGRGNTQYF	TGTGCCTGGAGTGGGGGGAGGGGGAATACGCAGTATTTT
NA	TRBV7-2	NA	TRBJ2-1	CASSTGNYNEQFF	TGTGCCAGCAGCACCGGGAACTACAATGAGCAGTTCTTC
TRBD2	TRBV28	many	TRBJ2-3	CASSFSGRADTQYF	TGTGCCAGCAGTTTCAGCGGGAGAGCAGATACGCAGTATTTT
NA	TRBV29-1	few	TRBJ1-2	CSVSGVDGYTF	TGCAGCGTATCAGGGGTCGATGGCTACACCTTC
NA	TRBV28	many	TRBJ1-4	CASSGHGEVRANEKLFF	TGTGCCAGCAGTGGACATGGAGAAGTTCGGGCTAATGAAAAACTGTTTTTT
NA	TRBV29-1	NA	TRBJ1-3	CSVMTVPGSGNTIYF	TGCAGCGTTATGACAGTCCCCGGGTCTGGAAACACCATATATTTT